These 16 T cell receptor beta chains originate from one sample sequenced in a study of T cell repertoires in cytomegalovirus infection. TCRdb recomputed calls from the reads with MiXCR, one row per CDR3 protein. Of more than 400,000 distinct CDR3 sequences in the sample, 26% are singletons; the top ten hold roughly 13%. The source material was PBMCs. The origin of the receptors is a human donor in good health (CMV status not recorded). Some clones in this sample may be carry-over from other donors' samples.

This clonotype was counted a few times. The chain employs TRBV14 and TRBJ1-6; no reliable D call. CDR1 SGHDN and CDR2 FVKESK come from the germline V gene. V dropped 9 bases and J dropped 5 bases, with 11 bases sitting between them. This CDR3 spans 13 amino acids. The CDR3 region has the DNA TGTGCCAGTAGGGCCGGGAATAATTCACCCCTCCACTTT. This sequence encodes CASRAGNNSPLHF. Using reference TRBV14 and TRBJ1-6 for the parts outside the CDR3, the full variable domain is EAGVTQFPSHSVIEKGQTVTLRCDPISGHDNLYWYRRVMGKEIKFLLHFVKESKQDESGMPNNRFLAERTGGTYSTLKVQPAELEDSGVYFCASRAGNNSPLHFGNGTRLTVT.

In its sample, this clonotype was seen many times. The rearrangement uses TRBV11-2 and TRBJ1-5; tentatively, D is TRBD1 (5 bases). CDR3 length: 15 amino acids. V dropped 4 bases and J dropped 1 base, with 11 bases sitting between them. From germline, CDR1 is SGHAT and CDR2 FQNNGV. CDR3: CASSSWGGSNQPQHF. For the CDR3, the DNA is TGTGCCAGCAGCTCGTGGGGGGGAAGCAATCAGCCCCAGCATTTT.

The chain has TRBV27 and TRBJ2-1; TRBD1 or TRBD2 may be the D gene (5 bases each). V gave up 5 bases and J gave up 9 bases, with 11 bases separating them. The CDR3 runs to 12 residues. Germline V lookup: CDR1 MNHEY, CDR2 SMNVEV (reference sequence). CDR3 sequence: CASSPGASEQFF. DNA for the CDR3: TGTGCCAGCAGTCCCGGGGCGAGTGAGCAGTTCTTC.

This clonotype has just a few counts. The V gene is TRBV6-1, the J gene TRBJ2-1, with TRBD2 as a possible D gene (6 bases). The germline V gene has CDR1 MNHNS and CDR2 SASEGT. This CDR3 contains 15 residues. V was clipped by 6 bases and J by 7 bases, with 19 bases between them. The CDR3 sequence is CASRGSTRISNEQFF. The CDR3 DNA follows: TGTGCCAGCAGAGGATCGACTAGGATTTCAAATGAGCAGTTCTTC.

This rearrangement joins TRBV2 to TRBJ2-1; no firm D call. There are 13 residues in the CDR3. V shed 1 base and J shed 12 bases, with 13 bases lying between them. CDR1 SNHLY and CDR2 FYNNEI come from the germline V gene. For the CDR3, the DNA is TGTGCCAGCAGTGAAGGCCCCCTCTCTCTGCAGTTCTTC. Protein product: CASSEGPLSLQFF.

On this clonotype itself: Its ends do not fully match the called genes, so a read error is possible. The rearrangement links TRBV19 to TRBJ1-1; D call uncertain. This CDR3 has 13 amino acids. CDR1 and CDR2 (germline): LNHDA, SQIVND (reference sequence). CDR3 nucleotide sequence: TGCCTTAGTATTGGGTTTCCGAACACTGAAGCTTTCTTT. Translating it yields CLSIGFPNTEAFF. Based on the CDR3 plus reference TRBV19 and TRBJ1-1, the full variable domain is DGGITQSPKYLFRKEGQNVTLSCEQNLNHDAMYWYRQDPGQGLRLIYYSQIVNDFQKGDIAEGYSVSREKKESFPLTVTSAQKNPTAFYLCLSIGFPNTEAFFGQGTRLTVV.

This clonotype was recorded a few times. The CDR3 region is CASRDGDQPQHF. CDR3 coding DNA: TGTGCCAGCAGGGATGGAGATCAGCCCCAGCATTTT. This chain uses TRBV28 with TRBJ1-5; D remains unclear. From germline, CDR1 is MDHEN and CDR2 SYDVKM. The V gene lost 6 bases and the J gene lost 5 bases, with 8 bases spanning the gap. This CDR3 has 12 residues. Full variable domain (outside the CDR3, taken from reference TRBV28 and TRBJ1-5): DVKVTQSSRYLVKRTGEKVFLECVQDMDHENMFWYRQDPGLGLRLIYFSYDVKMKEKGDIPEGYSVSREKKERFSLILESASTNQTSMYLCASRDGDQPQHFGDGTRLSIL.

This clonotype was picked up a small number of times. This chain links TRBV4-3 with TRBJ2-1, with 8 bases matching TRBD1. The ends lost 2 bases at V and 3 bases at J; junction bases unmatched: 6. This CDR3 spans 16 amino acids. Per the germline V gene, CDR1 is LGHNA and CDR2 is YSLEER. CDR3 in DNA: TGCGCCAGCAGCCAATCACAGGGGGTCTTCTACAATGAGCAGTTCTTC. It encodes CASSQSQGVFYNEQFF.

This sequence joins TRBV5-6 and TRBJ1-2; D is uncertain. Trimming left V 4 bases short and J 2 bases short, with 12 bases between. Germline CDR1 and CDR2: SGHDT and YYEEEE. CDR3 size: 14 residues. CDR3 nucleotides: TGTGCCAGCAGCCAAAAGGTGGAAAACTATGGCTACACCTTC. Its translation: CASSQKVENYGYTF.

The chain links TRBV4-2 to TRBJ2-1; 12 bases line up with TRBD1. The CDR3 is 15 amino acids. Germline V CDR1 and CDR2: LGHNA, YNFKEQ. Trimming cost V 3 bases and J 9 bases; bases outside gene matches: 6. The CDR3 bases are TGTGCCAGCAGCCAGGCGGGACAGGGGGCCGGTGAGCAGTTCTTC. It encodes CASSQAGQGAGEQFF.

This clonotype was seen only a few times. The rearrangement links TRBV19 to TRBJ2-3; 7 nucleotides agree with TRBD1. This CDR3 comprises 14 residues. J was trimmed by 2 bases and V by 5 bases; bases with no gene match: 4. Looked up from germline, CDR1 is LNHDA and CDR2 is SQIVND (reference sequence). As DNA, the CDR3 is TGTGCCAGTAGTCTAGGGACAGACACAGATACGCAGTATTTT. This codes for CASSLGTDTDTQYF.

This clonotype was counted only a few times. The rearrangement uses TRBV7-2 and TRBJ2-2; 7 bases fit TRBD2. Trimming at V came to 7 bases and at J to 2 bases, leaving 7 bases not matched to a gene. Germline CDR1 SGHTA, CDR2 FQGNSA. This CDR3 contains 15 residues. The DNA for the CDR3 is TGTGCCAGCAACGCCGGGACTACCAACACCGGGGAGCTGTTTTTT. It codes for CASNAGTTNTGELFF.

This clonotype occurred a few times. Written as DNA, the CDR3 is TGCAGTGCTAGAGATGTGCGACTAGCGGGAGGGAACACCGGGGAGCTGTTTTTT. Translating gives CSARDVRLAGGNTGELFF. This chain joins TRBV20-1 and TRBJ2-2; the match to TRBD2 covers 13 bases. The trim removed 0 bases at V and 1 base at J, leaving 5 bases unmatched. The CDR3 length is 18 residues. Germline values: CDR1 DFQATT, CDR2 SNEGSKA (reference sequence).

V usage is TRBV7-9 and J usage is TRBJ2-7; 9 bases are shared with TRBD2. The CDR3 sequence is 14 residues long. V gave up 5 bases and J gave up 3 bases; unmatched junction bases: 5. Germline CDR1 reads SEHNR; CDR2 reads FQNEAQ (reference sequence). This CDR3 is CASSLIAGVYEQYF. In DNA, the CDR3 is TGTGCCAGCAGCCTTATAGCGGGAGTCTACGAGCAGTACTTC.

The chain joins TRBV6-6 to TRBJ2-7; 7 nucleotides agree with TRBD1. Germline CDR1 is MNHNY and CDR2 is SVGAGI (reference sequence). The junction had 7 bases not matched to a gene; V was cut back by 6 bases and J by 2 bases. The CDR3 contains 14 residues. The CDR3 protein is CASRPGQQTYEQYV. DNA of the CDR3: TGTGCCAGCAGGCCGGGACAGCAAACCTACGAGCAGTACGTC.

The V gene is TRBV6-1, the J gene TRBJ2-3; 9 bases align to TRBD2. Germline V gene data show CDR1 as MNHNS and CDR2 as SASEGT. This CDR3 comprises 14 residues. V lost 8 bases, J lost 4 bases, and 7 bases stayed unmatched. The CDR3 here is CASRGAGGADTQYF. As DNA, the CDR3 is TGTGCCAGCCGGGGGGCGGGAGGGGCAGATACGCAGTATTTT.